Sequencing of this TCR beta chain was carried out in a study of siplizumab effects on memory and regulatory T cells. Broader study findings: Confirmatory evidence of suppressive function in proliferating siplizumab-culture Tregs was not obtained. The study found naive T cells seemingly more diverse than memory cells and seemingly major alloresponse contributors. For mappable alloreactive CD4+ clones, the mean Treg-derived fraction was around 66% with siplizumab and 25% to 30% in controls.

J was trimmed by 6 bases and V by 6 bases; bases with no gene match: 9. This CDR3 contains 15 residues. Germline-derived CDR1 and CDR2 are ENHRY and SYGVKD. Per sample, around 100,000 TCR templates were assayed. Repertoires were generated with immunoSEQ multiplex PCR, while TCRdb's copy carries only in-frame clones and drops some. The sample has some 100,000 clones, roughly 95% seen once; the top ten hold about 0.16%. A word on this clone: Its matching antigen is unknown.

This chain joins TRBV10-3 and TRBJ2-2, with TRBD1 identical over 8 bases. Sequenced material: non-Treg CD4+ T cells sorted from blood. The receptor was derived from a human donor in good health. The CDR3 DNA follows: TGTGCCATCAGCGGGACAGGCCCGAGCGCCGGGGAGCTGTTTTTT. This translates into CAISGTGPSAGELFF.